Below, one TCR beta chain is given with its context. Its antigen is still unknown. No clone much larger than this one lies a single base away; base qualities are absent. The library was produced with the immunoSEQ multiplex PCR assay. The published analysis was carried out like this. A statistical classification framework was developed to diagnose cytomegalovirus status using the catalog of TCR beta chain sequences. TCRdb holds this immuneACCESS table with in-frame rearrangements only. Some clones are missing; in checked studies, unresolved V genes explain under half, and the rest has no known cause. The V and J calls and clone size were taken over from that table, and D and trimming were inferred from the DNA. The sample table lists about 200,000 clones, 87% of them with a count of one. 2% to 2.5% of the sample is taken by the ten largest. Separate from the roughly 700-subject first cohort, the validation cohort of 95 to 150 subjects was the group to which the donors belonged.

The source of the sample is a study of cytomegalovirus exposure and HLA in healthy donors (TCRdb year 2017). Regarding the complete study: A later analysis indicated that the 130 or so validation repertoires were generated on the platform also employed for the approximately 690 repertoires of the first cohort. The study was designed to test whether signatures of past pathogen exposure could be identified by cataloging public T cell receptors. A separate validation cohort of approximately 130 different subjects was used in addition to the roughly 700-subject first cohort. To predict cytomegalovirus infection status, the study brought together high-throughput TCR immunosequencing, statistical association of individual TCRs with disease status, and machine learning. The paper as a whole reports these results and caveats: The classifier was reported to diagnose cytomegalovirus status with high specificity and sensitivity in both the original and validation cohorts. A few of the identified cytomegalovirus-associated TCR beta chains were confirmed in vitro to be specific for cytomegalovirus antigens. The study listed 150 to 200 TCR beta chains as associated with cytomegalovirus. Subsequent analysis determined that TCRs grouped into clusters in the first cohort also showed a tendency toward co-occurrence across the roughly 120 validation repertoires, and 94% of cluster scores exceeded 0. It was suggested by the authors that the approach could potentially be generalized to other disease states and immunological phenotypes. All 120 or so repertoires were used to score co-occurrence in the validation cohort in a later analysis, because that analysis had no HLA typing for the cohort. Most TCR sequences were observed very rarely across donors, whereas some public TCRs were present in many individuals.

Ends trimmed: V by 0 bases, J by 9 bases; bases unmatched to a gene: 7. Including cysteine and phenylalanine, the CDR3 has 15 amino acids. Just CDR3 DNA is preserved here, 45 bases in frame from base 1. CDR1 and CDR2 are drawn from the germline V gene: SGHDT, YYEEEE. The sequence joins TRBV5-6 to TRBJ1-5; 9 junctional bases match TRBD1. This receptor was obtained from a woman aged 18-30 years in good health and CMV-seropositive. The sequenced material came from PBMCs. The CDR3: CASSLAGQGTSPQHF. The sequence in DNA is TGTGCCAGCAGCTTGGCTGGACAGGGGACGTCGCCCCAGCATTTT.